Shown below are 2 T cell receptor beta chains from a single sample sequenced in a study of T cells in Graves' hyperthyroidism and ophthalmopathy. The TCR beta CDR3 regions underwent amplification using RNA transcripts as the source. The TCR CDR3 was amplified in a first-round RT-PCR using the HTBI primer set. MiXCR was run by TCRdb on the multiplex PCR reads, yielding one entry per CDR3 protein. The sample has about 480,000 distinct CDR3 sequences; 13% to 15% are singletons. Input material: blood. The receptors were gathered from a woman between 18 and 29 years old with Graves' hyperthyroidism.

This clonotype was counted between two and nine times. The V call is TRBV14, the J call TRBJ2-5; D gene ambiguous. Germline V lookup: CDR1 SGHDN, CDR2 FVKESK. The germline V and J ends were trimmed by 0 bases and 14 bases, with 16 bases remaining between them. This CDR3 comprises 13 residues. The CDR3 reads CASSQDRRSEVYF. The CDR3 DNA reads TGTGCCAGCAGCCAAGATCGGCGGAGTGAGGTTTACTTC.

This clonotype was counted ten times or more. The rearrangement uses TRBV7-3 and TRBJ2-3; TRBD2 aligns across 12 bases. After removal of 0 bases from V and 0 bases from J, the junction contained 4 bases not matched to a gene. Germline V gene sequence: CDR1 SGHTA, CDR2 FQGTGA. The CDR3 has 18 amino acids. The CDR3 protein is CASSLTVGTSGSTDTQYF. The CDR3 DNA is TGTGCCAGCAGCTTAACGGTTGGGACTAGCGGGAGCACAGATACGCAGTATTTT.